Below, 18 T cell receptor beta chains from the same sample are listed, as sequenced in a study of blood T cells in healthy people across ages. PCR was performed a second time for roughly 7 to 11 cycles using a sample-barcoded 5' primer and a J-beta primer mix. One entry per CDR3 protein results from TCRdb running MiXCR on the 5' RACE reads. The sample has approximately 1.5 million distinct CDR3 sequences; 30% to 35% are singletons. Sequencing used blood. The receptor set was obtained from a woman aged 25 to 39 in good health.

This chain links TRBV20-1 with TRBJ2-3; D call uncertain. This CDR3 contains 11 residues. With 5 bases removed from V and 4 bases from J, the gap between germline ends came to 7 bases. CDR1 and CDR2 (germline): DFQATT, SNEGSKA (reference sequence). DNA of the CDR3: TGCAGTGCTCTGACCCCAGATACGCAGTATTTT. Translation gives CSALTPDTQYF.

The genes are TRBV20-1 and TRBJ2-3; 12 positions agree with TRBD2. The CDR3 consists of 15 residues. Germline assignment: CDR1 DFQATT and CDR2 SNEGSKA (reference sequence). The V segment lost 3 bases and the J segment 2 bases; nucleotides outside the gene matches: 3. The chain's CDR3 is CSASGLAGITDTQYF. DNA for the CDR3: TGCAGTGCTAGTGGACTAGCGGGAATCACAGATACGCAGTATTTT.

The chain uses TRBV7-8 and TRBJ1-4; maybe TRBD1 (5 bases). CDR1 is SGHVS and CDR2 is FQNEAQ in the germline V gene. V lost 6 bases, J lost 8 bases, and 10 bases lay in between. The CDR3 runs 12 residues. The CDR3 is CASSEGREKLFF. CDR3 DNA sequence: TGTGCCAGCAGTGAGGGGAGAGAAAAACTGTTTTTT.

CDR3 residues: CASSQGDSTTDTQYF. The CDR3 nucleotides read TGTGCCAGCAGCCAGGGGGACTCAACCACAGATACGCAGTATTTT. The chain employs TRBV11-3 and TRBJ2-3, with D possibly matching TRBD1 (7 bases). Trimming took 5 bases from V and 2 from J, leaving 14 bases between them. From germline, CDR1 is SGHNT and CDR2 YENEEA. The CDR3 has 15 residues.

This clonotype came up a few times. The gene calls are TRBV4-1 and TRBJ2-3; TRBD2 aligns across 9 bases. The CDR3 consists of 17 residues. Germline V CDR1 and CDR2: MGHRA, YSYEKL. Trimming at V came to 0 bases and at J to 2 bases, leaving 6 bases not matched to a gene. This CDR3 is CASSQDHASGATDTQYF. CDR3 sequence (DNA): TGCGCCAGCAGCCAAGATCACGCTAGCGGGGCCACAGATACGCAGTATTTT.

This clonotype was recorded once. A much larger clone sits a single nucleotide away, making a read error possible. The chain is built from TRBV5-1 and TRBJ2-7, with 8 bases aligning to TRBD1. Germline assignment: CDR1 SGHRS and CDR2 YFSETQ. This CDR3 spans 14 amino acids. Losses at the gene ends were 3 bases for V and 8 bases for J; bases not matched to a gene: 10. CDR3 in DNA: TGCGCCAGCAGCTGGGGAGACAGGGGAGACAAGCAGTACTTC. This codes for CASSWGDRGDKQYF.

The chain has TRBV5-1 and TRBJ2-7; 14 bases agree with TRBD2. Germline V gene sequence: CDR1 SGHRS, CDR2 YFSETQ. The junction had 6 bases not matched to a gene; V was cut back by 1 base and J by 3 bases. This CDR3 has 17 residues. In DNA form, the CDR3 reads TGCGCCAGCAGCTTGAGGACTAGCGGGGGGTTACTCTACGAGCAGTACTTC. The encoded protein is CASSLRTSGGLLYEQYF.

The chain is built from TRBV2 and TRBJ2-7; D might be TRBD1 (5 bases). Germline assignment: CDR1 SNHLY and CDR2 FYNNEI. Trimming shortened V by 6 bases and J by 7 bases, and 16 bases separated the two germline ends. There are 13 residues in the CDR3. CDR3 loop: CASSPRAPLEQYF. Written as DNA, the CDR3 is TGTGCCAGCAGCCCCAGGGCCCCCTTGGAGCAGTACTTC.

The V call is TRBV5-1, the J call TRBJ2-7; D unclear. Trimming took 3 bases from V and 3 from J, leaving 10 bases between them. Germline-derived CDR1 and CDR2 are SGHRS and YFSETQ. This CDR3 spans 13 amino acids. The CDR3 region is CASSSIIGYEQYF. As DNA, the CDR3 is TGCGCCAGCAGCTCTATAATAGGCTACGAGCAGTACTTC.

This clonotype was picked up a small number of times. The J gene is TRBJ2-7, the V gene TRBV3-1; D gene uncertain. This CDR3 has 14 residues. Trimming stripped 3 bases from V and 2 bases from J, with 11 bases between. CDR1 and CDR2 (germline): LGHDT, YNNKEL (reference sequence). The CDR3 reads CASSHTQRAYEQYF. The CDR3 DNA reads as TGTGCCAGCAGCCACACACAGAGAGCCTACGAGCAGTACTTC.

The chain couples TRBV20-1 to TRBJ2-2; 11 bases agree with TRBD2. Germline-derived CDR1 and CDR2 are DFQATT and SNEGSKA (reference sequence). The ends lost 3 bases at V and 3 bases at J; junction bases unmatched: 15. The CDR3 runs to 19 residues. CDR3 DNA sequence: TGCAGTGCTAGGGTTAGCGGGGGGGAAAGGACTTATGACACCGGGGAGCTGTTTTTT. Translating it yields CSARVSGGERTYDTGELFF.

Remarks on this clonotype: The CDR3 end shows no conserved phenylalanine or tryptophan, and so a read error is likely. The rearrangement joins TRBV29-1 to TRBJ2-7; 15 bases are shared with TRBD2. The J segment lost 3 bases and the V segment lost 2 bases, leaving 2 bases of the junction unmatched. This CDR3 is built from 15 residues. Germline V gene lookup returns CDR1 SQVTM and CDR2 ANQGSEA. The chain's CDR3 is CSVEMGLAGGYEQYL. The CDR3 region has the DNA TGCAGCGTTGAAATGGGACTAGCGGGAGGCTACGAGCAGTACCTC.

The V and J genes are TRBV4-1 and TRBJ2-3, with TRBD2 identical over 10 bases. Germline CDR1 MGHRA, CDR2 YSYEKL. J was trimmed by 1 base and V by 5 bases; bases with no gene match: 9. The CDR3 contains 17 residues. CDR3 coding DNA: TGCGCCAGCAGCTATGCCGGGACTAGCGTTCGCACAGATACGCAGTATTTT. Translated: CASSYAGTSVRTDTQYF.

This clonotype appeared a few times. As DNA, the CDR3 is TGTGCCAGCACCAACAAGAGGACTAGCGGGGGAACAGATACGCAGTATTTT. Encoded protein: CASTNKRTSGGTDTQYF. The chain uses TRBV7-2 and TRBJ2-3, with 13 bases that match TRBD2. The germline gives CDR1 SGHTA, CDR2 FQGNSA. Trimming cost V 7 bases and J 3 bases; bases outside gene matches: 10. The CDR3 totals 17 residues.

The chain employs TRBV29-1 and TRBJ2-5; 10 bases match TRBD2. Losses at the gene ends were 4 bases for V and 5 bases for J; bases not matched to a gene: 7. CDR3 size: 14 residues. From germline, CDR1 is SQVTM and CDR2 ANQGSEA. This CDR3 is CSVAISGGSETQYF. CDR3 DNA sequence: TGCAGCGTTGCGATTAGCGGGGGGTCGGAGACCCAGTACTTC. Full variable domain (outside the CDR3, taken from reference TRBV29-1 and TRBJ2-5): SAVISQKPSRDICQRGTSLTIQCQVDSQVTMMFWYRQQPGQSLTLIATANQGSEATYESGFVIDKFPISRPNLTFSTLTVSNMSPEDSSIYLCSVAISGGSETQYFGPGTRLLVL.

CDR3 amino acids: CASSSLTKAGNEQFF. CDR3 sequence (DNA): TGTGCCAGCAGCTCCTTGACGAAAGCCGGCAATGAGCAGTTCTTC. The chain joins TRBV28 to TRBJ2-1; D remains ambiguous. The CDR3 contains 15 residues. Germline CDR1 reads MDHEN; CDR2 reads SYDVKM. V was cut by 6 bases and J by 6 bases, with 18 bases left in between.

The chain has TRBV18 and TRBJ2-7; possibly TRBD2 for D (6 bases). The V gene's germline CDR1 is KGHSH and CDR2 LQKENI. The CDR3 extends over 15 amino acids. V dropped 5 bases and J dropped 0 bases, with 14 bases sitting between them. In DNA, the CDR3 is TGTGCCAGCTCAGGACTACAAGGGGACTCCTACGAGCAGTACTTC. Protein product: CASSGLQGDSYEQYF.

V gene TRBV7-8 combines with J gene TRBJ2-3; the D gene is possibly TRBD1 (6 bases). V dropped 1 base and J dropped 0 bases, with 17 bases sitting between them. The CDR3 runs 18 residues. Germline V gives CDR1 SGHVS, CDR2 FQNEAQ. CDR3 coding DNA: TGTGCCAGCAGCTTAGAGGGGGTGGGTGCAAAGAGCACAGATACGCAGTATTTT. It is translated as CASSLEGVGAKSTDTQYF.